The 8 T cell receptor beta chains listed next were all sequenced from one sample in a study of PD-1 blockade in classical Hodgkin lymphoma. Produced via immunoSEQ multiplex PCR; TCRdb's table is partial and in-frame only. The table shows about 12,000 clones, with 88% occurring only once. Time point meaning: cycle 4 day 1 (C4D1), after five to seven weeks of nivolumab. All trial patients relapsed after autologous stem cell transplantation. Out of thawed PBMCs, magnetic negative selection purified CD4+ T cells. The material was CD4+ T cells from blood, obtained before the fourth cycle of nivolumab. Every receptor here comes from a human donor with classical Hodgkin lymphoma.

This chain's CDR3 is CASSFPMNIQYF. The CDR3 bases are TGTGCCAGCAGCTTCCCGATGAACATTCAGTACTTC. The J gene is TRBJ2-4, the V gene TRBV5-8, with no clear D. The CDR3 sequence is 12 residues long. V lost 2 bases, J lost 7 bases, and 7 bases lay in between. Germline V gene data show CDR1 as SGHTS and CDR2 as YDEGEE.

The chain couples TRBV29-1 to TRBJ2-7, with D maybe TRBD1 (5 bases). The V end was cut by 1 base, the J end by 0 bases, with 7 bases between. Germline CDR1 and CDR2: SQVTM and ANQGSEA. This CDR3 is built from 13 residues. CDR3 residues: CSVEAGPSYEQYF. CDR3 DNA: TGCAGCGTTGAAGCAGGGCCCTCCTACGAGCAGTACTTC.

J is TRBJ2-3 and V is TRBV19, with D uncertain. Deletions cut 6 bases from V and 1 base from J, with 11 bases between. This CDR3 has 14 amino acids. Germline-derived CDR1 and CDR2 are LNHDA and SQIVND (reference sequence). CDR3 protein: CASSTAWGTDTQYF. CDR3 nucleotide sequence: TGTGCCAGTAGCACAGCGTGGGGCACAGATACGCAGTATTTT.

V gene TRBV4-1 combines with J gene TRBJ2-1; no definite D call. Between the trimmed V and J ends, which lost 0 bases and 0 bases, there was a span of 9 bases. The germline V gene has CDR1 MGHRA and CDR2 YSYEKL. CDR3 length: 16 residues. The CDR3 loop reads CASSQEAGISYNEQFF. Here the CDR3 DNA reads TGCGCCAGCAGCCAAGAAGCAGGTATCTCCTACAATGAGCAGTTCTTC.

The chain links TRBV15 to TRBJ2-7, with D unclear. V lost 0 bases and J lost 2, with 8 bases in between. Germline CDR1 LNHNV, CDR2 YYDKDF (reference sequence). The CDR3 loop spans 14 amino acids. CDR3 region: CATSRDAFTYEQYF. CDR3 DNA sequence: TGTGCCACCAGCAGAGATGCCTTTACCTACGAGCAGTACTTC.

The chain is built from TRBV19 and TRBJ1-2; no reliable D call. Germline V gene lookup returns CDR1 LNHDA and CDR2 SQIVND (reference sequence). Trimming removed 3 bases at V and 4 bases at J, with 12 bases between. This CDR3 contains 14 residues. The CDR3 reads CASSIRSQFYGYTF. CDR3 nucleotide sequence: TGTGCCAGTAGTATCCGTTCCCAGTTCTATGGCTACACCTTC.

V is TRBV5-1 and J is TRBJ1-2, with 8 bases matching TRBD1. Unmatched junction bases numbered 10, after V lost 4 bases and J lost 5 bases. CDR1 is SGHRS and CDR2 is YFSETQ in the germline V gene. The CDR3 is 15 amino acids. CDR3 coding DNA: TGCGCCAGCAGCCCGCTCTCTCAGGGGGCGTATGGCTACACCTTC. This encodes CASSPLSQGAYGYTF.

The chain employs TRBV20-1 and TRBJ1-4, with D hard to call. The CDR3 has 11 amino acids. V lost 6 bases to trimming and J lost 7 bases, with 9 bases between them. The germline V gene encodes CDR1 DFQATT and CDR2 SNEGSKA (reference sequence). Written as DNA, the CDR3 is TGCAGTGCCGAGCGGGGTGAAAAACTGTTTTTT. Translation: CSAERGEKLFF.